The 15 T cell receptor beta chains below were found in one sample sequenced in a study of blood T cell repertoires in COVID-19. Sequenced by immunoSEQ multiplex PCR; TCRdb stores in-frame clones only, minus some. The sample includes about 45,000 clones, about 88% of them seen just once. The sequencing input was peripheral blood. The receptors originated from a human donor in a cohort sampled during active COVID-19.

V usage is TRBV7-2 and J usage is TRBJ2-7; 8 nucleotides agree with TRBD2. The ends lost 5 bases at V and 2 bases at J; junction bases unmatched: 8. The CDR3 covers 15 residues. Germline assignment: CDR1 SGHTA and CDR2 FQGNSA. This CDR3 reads CASSPFSGAPYEQYF. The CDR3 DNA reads TGTGCCAGCAGCCCATTTAGCGGGGCCCCCTACGAGCAGTACTTC.

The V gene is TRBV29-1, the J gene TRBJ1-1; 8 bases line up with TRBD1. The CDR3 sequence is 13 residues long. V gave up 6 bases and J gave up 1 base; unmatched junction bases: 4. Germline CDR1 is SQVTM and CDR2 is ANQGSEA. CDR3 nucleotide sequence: TGCAGCGTGGCAGGGGGCCCGAACACTGAAGCTTTCTTT. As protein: CSVAGGPNTEAFF.

The CDR3 sequence is CASSFRPGGEQYF. The DNA for the CDR3 is TGTGCCAGCAGTTTCCGCCCGGGGGGAGAGCAGTACTTC. V is TRBV12-3 or TRBV12-4 and J is TRBJ2-7; the match to TRBD2 covers 7 bases. The CDR3 loop spans 13 amino acids. V lost 3 bases to trimming and J lost 7 bases; unmatched junction nucleotides: 6.

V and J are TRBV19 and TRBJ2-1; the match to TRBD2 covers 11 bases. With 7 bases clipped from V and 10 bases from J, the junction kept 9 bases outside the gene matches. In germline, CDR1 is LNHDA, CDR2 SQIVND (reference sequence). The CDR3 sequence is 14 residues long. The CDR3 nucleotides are TGTGCCAGTATCGAAGGACTAGCGGGTGGAGAGCAGTTCTTC. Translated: CASIEGLAGGEQFF.

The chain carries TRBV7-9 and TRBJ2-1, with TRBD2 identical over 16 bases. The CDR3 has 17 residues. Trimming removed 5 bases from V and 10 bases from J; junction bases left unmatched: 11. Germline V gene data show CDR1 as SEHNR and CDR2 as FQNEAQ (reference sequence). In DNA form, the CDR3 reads TGTGCCAGCAGCCCCGGGACTAGCGGGGGGGCCTGGCAGGAGCAGTTCTTC. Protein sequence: CASSPGTSGGAWQEQFF.

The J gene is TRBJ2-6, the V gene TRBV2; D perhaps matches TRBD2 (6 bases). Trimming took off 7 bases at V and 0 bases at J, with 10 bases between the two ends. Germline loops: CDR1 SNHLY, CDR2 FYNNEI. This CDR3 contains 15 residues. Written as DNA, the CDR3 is TGTGCCAGCACCCGGGGGAACTCTGGGGCCAACGTCCTGACTTTC. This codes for CASTRGNSGANVLTF.

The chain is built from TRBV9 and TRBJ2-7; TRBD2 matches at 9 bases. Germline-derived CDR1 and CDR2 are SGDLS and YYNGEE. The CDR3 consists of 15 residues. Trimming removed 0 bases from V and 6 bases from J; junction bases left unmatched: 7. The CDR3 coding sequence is TGTGCCAGCAGCGTAGTGGGGACTAGCCTCGGCGAGCAGTACTTC. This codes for CASSVVGTSLGEQYF.

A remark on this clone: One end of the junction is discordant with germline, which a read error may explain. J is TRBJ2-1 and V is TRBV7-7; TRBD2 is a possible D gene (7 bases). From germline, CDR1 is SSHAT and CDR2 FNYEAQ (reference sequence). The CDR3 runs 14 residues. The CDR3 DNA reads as TGTGCTAGCAGCCGGGGGGCACTATACAATGAGCAGTTCTTC. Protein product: CASSRGALYNEQFF.

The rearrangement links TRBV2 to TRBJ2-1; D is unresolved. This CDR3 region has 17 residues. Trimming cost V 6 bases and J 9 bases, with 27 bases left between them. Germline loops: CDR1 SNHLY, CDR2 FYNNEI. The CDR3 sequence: CASSPGRRSHYAPEQFF. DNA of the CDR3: TGTGCCAGCAGCCCAGGCAGAAGGTCCCATTATGCGCCTGAGCAGTTCTTC.

CDR3 nucleotide sequence: TGTGCCAGCAGCGTAGGAGCACAGGGAGGGGCCGGGGAGCTGTTTTTT. This sequence encodes CASSVGAQGGAGELFF. This sequence joins TRBV9 and TRBJ2-2; D is possibly TRBD2 (7 bases). Per germline, CDR1 SGDLS and CDR2 YYNGEE. The CDR3 has 16 residues. Trimming took off 0 bases at V and 6 bases at J, with 15 bases between the two ends.

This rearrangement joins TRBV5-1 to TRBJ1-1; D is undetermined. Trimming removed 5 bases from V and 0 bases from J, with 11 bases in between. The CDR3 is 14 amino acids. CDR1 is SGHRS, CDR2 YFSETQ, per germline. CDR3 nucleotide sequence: TGCGCCAGCAGGAGGGAGGGATTGAACACTGAAGCTTTCTTT. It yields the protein CASRREGLNTEAFF.

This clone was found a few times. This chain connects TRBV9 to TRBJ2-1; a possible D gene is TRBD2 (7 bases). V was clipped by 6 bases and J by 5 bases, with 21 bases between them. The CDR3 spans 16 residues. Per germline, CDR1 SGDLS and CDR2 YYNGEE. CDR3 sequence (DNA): TGTGCCAGCAATTCCTGGGAGGGGGGCCTGGACAATGAGCAGTTCTTC. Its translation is CASNSWEGGLDNEQFF.

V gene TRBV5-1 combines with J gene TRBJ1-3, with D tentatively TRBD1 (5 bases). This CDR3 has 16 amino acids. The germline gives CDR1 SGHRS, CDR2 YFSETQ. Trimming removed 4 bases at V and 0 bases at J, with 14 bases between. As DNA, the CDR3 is TGCGCCAGCAGCCCGGGGGTCCCGAGCTCTGGAAACACCATATATTTT. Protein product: CASSPGVPSSGNTIYF.

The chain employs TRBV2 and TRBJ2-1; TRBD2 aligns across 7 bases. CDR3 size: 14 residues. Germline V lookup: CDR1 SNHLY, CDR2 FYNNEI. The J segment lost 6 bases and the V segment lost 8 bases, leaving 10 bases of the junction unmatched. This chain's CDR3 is CASSVVSGSNEQFF. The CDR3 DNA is TGTGCCAGCTCAGTAGTTAGCGGGTCCAATGAGCAGTTCTTC. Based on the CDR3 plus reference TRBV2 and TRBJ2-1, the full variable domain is EPEVTQTPSHQVTQMGQEVILRCVPISNHLYFYWYRQILGQKVEFLVSFYNNEISEKSEIFDDQFSVERPDGSNFTLKIRSTKLEDSAMYFCASSVVSGSNEQFFGPGTRLTVL.

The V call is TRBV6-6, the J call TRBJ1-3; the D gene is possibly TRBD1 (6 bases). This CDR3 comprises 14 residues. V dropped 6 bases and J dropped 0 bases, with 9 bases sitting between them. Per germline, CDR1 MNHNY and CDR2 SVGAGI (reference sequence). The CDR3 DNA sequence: TGTGCCAGCAGCGGACAGAACTCTGGAAACACCATATATTTT. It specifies CASSGQNSGNTIYF.